This T cell receptor beta chain came from a study of T-cell memory formation after mild COVID-19 (dated by TCRdb to about 2021). About the investigation overall: TCR sequence clusters from the two donors were found to be largely donor specific. In two donors, T-cell clones that expanded and contracted after mild COVID-19 were followed by sequencing TCRalpha and TCRbeta repertoires longitudinally. The cohort comprised two young, previously healthy adult volunteers, one female and one male. Paper-wide results and their limitations: Whether the second-wave clones peaking on day 37 were SARS-CoV-2 specific was not confirmed. Contracting CD4+ clones appeared mostly in the CM and EM memory subsets, whereas CD8+ clones were enriched in EMRA. Balanced CD4/CD8 phenotypes were observed for clones contracting from day 15 to 85, whereas a bias towards CD4+ was observed for a second wave of clones expanding from day 15 to 37. The study covered only two mild cases, and larger cohorts including severe cases with pre-infection samples were considered necessary. Some responding clones were detected in pre-infection memory, suggesting pre-existing cross-reactive memory T cells joined the SARS-CoV-2 response.

V sheds 8 bases and J sheds 3 bases, leaving 15 bases between their ends. From the cysteine through the phenylalanine, the CDR3 covers 14 amino acids. The sequence is cut down to CDR3 DNA, 42 bases in frame from base 1. This clonotype was seen ten or more times. The specificity of this receptor is unknown. The record has no base qualities; no much larger clone is one base away. Ficoll-Paque density gradient centrifugation was the method used to isolate PBMCs. Sequenced using an Illumina NovaSeq 6000. TCRalpha and TCRbeta cDNA libraries were constructed by 5'RACE with constant-segment primers, with sample barcodes and unique molecular identifiers being introduced. Trizol reagent was used to extract RNA from every sample. Amplification of the libraries took two PCR steps, and the second step added a second sample barcode plus Illumina TruSeq adapters. Sequencing of libraries was performed on an Illumina NovaSeq with 2 x 150 bp paired-end reads. Per the authors' processing: Reads were demultiplexed and collapsed into UMI-guided consensus sequences with migec v1.2.7. With mixcr v2.1.11, UMI consensuses were aligned to TRA and TRB V and J templates and assembled into clonotypes. Expanded or contracted clonotypes were those called significant by both edgeR and NoisET, with noise models trained on biological replicates. For edgeR calls, the cutoffs were a false discovery rate-adjusted p below 0.01 and a log2 fold-change threshold of 1. As an exploratory analysis of dynamics, max-normalized trajectories of the 1000 most abundant clonotypes were examined by PCA with hierarchical clustering. Each responding clone was given a CD4 or CD8 phenotype based on the CD4+ and CD8+ repertoires, which had been sequenced separately. TCRdb redid the processing of the public reads, applying fastp at Q25 and MiXCR, and retained in-frame beta chains. Here each entry gathers all rows of one CDR3 protein and keeps the most common genes and DNA. None of the V and J calls come from the authors' own analysis; TCRdb made them. In this sample the table shows 150,000 to 200,000 distinct CDR3 sequences, around 10% of which occur a single time. Jointly, the top ten make up around 3.8% of the sample.

The receptor was derived from a young man who had mild COVID-19 (a few samples of this study predate the infection). The sample titles of this study are shuffled in the database, so cell type and time point are left out; the donor was told from shared clones. The sequenced sample consisted of PBMCs or a T cell subset sorted from them (not recorded which). The chain joins TRBV12-3 or TRBV12-4 to TRBJ2-3; the D call is possibly TRBD1 or TRBD2, each sharing 6 bases. The sequenced DNA is TGTGCCAGCTGGCCGAGGGGGGAGACAGATACGCAGTATTTT. Translation gives CASWPRGETDTQYF.